This TCR beta chain derives from a study of shared clonotypes between healthy human individuals. Points from the study as a whole: Only blood samples were collected, and tissue repertoires likely differ.

Replicate PCRs for unsorted PBMC used 300 ng DNA (about 30,000 T cell genomes). Sequencing was performed with immunoSEQ multiplex PCR; in TCRdb, only in-frame clones are kept and a portion is missing. Altogether hundreds of thousands of clones are present, roughly 77% being singletons, with the ten largest covering 13%. The germline CDR1 and CDR2 sequences are SNHLY and FYNNEI. This CDR3 has 12 amino acids. As concerns this clone: The antigen remains unidentified. The junction and the germline gene differ at one end; a read error may be behind it. Other DNA sequences of this sample code for an identical CDR3.

Sequenced input: PBMCs. V usage is TRBV2 and J usage is TRBJ2-7, with unresolved D. The receptor was derived from a woman between 40 and 55 years old in good health. Some clones in this sample may be carry-over from other donors' samples. The CDR3 DNA sequence: TGTGCAAGCAGTGAGTTGCCCTACGAGCAGTACTTC. Translated, it gives CASSELPYEQYF.